One sample yielded the 18 T cell receptor beta chains listed below, sequenced in a study of blood T cells in healthy people across ages (dated by TCRdb to 2014 to 2015). Receptor libraries were prepared by 5' RACE. The data were produced on an Illumina HiSeq 2500. A second about 6 to 11 cycle PCR used a sample-barcoded 5' primer and a J-beta primer mix. TCRdb passed the public sequencing reads through fastp at Q25 and MiXCR, retaining productive beta sequences. Rows merge per CDR3 protein into single entries with the most common DNA and genes. The sample table shows under 2 million distinct CDR3 sequences, and around 36% are seen once. The biggest ten clones account for over 9% of the sample. Sequencing used blood. The receptors here all came from a woman between 25 and 40 years old in good health.

Remarks on this clonotype: The CDR3 ends on some other residue instead of the conserved phenylalanine or tryptophan, so this is likely a read error. The rearrangement links TRBV4-1 to TRBJ1-2, with 9 bases that match TRBD1. Germline-derived CDR1 and CDR2 are MGHRA and YSYEKL. V shed 4 bases and J 2 bases; nucleotides not matched to a gene: 2. The CDR3 runs 14 residues. CDR3 sequence reads: CASSLGTGNYGYTC. The CDR3 DNA sequence: TGCGCCAGCAGCCTTGGGACAGGGAACTATGGCTACACCTGC.

This rearrangement joins TRBV7-2 to TRBJ2-7; 9 bases are shared with TRBD1. This CDR3 is 14 amino acids long. CDR1 and CDR2 from the germline V gene are SGHTA and FQGNSA. Trimming removed 5 bases from V and 4 bases from J; junction bases left unmatched: 6. The CDR3 loop is CASSLGQGKYEQYF. Here the CDR3 DNA reads TGTGCCAGCAGCCTCGGACAGGGGAAATACGAGCAGTACTTC.

The chain couples TRBV12-3 or TRBV12-4 to TRBJ1-6; perhaps TRBD1 as D (5 bases). V lost 3 bases and J 7 bases, leaving 13 bases between the germline ends. The CDR3 has 15 residues. Here the CDR3 reads CASSLGRVWNSPLHF. DNA for the CDR3: TGTGCCAGCAGTTTGGGCAGGGTTTGGAATTCACCCCTCCACTTT.

The chain recombines TRBV9 with TRBJ2-7; D remains ambiguous. The CDR3 totals 14 residues. V gave up 0 bases and J gave up 2 bases, with 9 bases separating them. The germline V gene encodes CDR1 SGDLS and CDR2 YYNGEE. The DNA of the CDR3 is TGTGCCAGCAGCGTAGGTTCAGCAGCCTACGAGCAGTACTTC. It specifies CASSVGSAAYEQYF.

The V and J genes are TRBV24-1 and TRBJ2-5; unclear D gene. Germline V gene lookup returns CDR1 KGHDR and CDR2 SFDVKD. Between the trimmed V and J ends, which lost 3 bases and 0 bases, there was a span of 1 base. The CDR3 covers 12 residues. CDR3 protein: CATSDDQETQYF. The CDR3 nucleotides are TGTGCCACCAGTGATGACCAAGAGACCCAGTACTTC.

The table lists this clonotype with a few counts. This chain connects TRBV3-1 to TRBJ2-1; perhaps TRBD2 as D (6 bases). This CDR3 has 16 amino acids. Trimming stripped 3 bases from V and 0 bases from J, with 12 bases between. The germline gives CDR1 LGHDT, CDR2 YNNKEL (reference sequence). This CDR3 reads CASSQRGLRSYNEQFF. Here the CDR3 DNA reads TGTGCCAGCAGCCAGAGGGGACTGCGCTCCTACAATGAGCAGTTCTTC.

Written as DNA, the CDR3 is TGTGCCAGCAGTTTCTACGGGGGAGAAGAGACCCAGTACTTC. Protein product: CASSFYGGEETQYF. The rearrangement joins TRBV12-3 or TRBV12-4 to TRBJ2-5; tentative D call: TRBD2 (6 bases). The CDR3 has 14 amino acids. V lost 3 bases and J lost 3, with 11 bases in between.

The chain employs TRBV5-1 and TRBJ2-2, with 11 bases lining up with TRBD2. This CDR3 comprises 15 residues. The germline V gene has CDR1 SGHRS and CDR2 YFSETQ. V was pared by 6 bases and J by 4 bases, with 5 bases of the junction left unmatched. This chain's CDR3 is CASKRLAGSTGELFF. In DNA, the CDR3 is TGCGCCAGCAAGAGACTAGCGGGAAGCACCGGGGAGCTGTTTTTT.

In this sample, this clonotype turned up many times. The V call is TRBV7-9, the J call TRBJ2-1; 9 bases fit TRBD2. This CDR3 has 18 residues. Germline CDR1 SEHNR, CDR2 FQNEAQ (reference sequence). V was pared by 0 bases and J by 2 bases, with 8 bases of the junction left unmatched. The CDR3 DNA sequence: TGTGCCAGCAGCTTAGCGGGGTTAGCGGGAGATCCCTACAATGAGCAGTTCTTC. Amino acids: CASSLAGLAGDPYNEQFF.

The rearrangement links TRBV6-9 to TRBJ1-3; D unclear. With 2 bases removed from V and 0 bases from J, the gap between germline ends came to 5 bases. Germline values: CDR1 MNHGY, CDR2 SVAAGI. The CDR3 extends over 14 amino acids. The CDR3 sequence is CASSYRDSGNTIYF. The CDR3 DNA reads TGTGCCAGCAGTTATAGGGACTCTGGAAACACCATATATTTT.

This clonotype was seen more than once but under ten times. V is TRBV5-5 and J is TRBJ1-2; TRBD1 agrees at 9 bases. Germline V lookup: CDR1 SGHKS, CDR2 YYEKEE (reference sequence). J was trimmed by 6 bases and V by 2 bases; bases with no gene match: 11. The CDR3 consists of 16 residues. DNA of the CDR3: TGTGCCAGCAGCTTTCGACCAACCGGGACAGGGCATGGCTACACCTTC. It translates to CASSFRPTGTGHGYTF.

The chain joins TRBV6-6 to TRBJ1-2; D is possibly TRBD1 (6 bases). The CDR3 spans 12 residues. Germline V lookup: CDR1 MNHNY, CDR2 SVGAGI (reference sequence). Trimming took 4 bases from V and 7 from J, leaving 10 bases between them. This CDR3 reads CASSFRGGGYTF. The DNA for the CDR3 is TGTGCCAGCAGTTTCAGGGGTGGTGGCTACACCTTC.

This clonotype was observed a handful of times. The chain recombines TRBV20-1 with TRBJ2-5, with TRBD1 as a possible D gene (6 bases). V shed 0 bases and J shed 7 bases, with 15 bases lying between them. This CDR3 contains 14 residues. Germline V CDR1 and CDR2: DFQATT, SNEGSKA (reference sequence). CDR3 nucleotide sequence: TGCAGTGCTAGAGAGATCAGGGGTAGGGGGACCCAGTACTTC. It specifies CSAREIRGRGTQYF.

About this clonotype itself: A read error may explain this, as a much larger clone is one base away. CDR3 bases: TGCAGTGCTGGGAAGGTGGGGGGGGCGTACGAGCAGTACTTC. This gives the protein CSAGKVGGAYEQYF. This chain connects TRBV20-1 to TRBJ2-7; D possibly corresponds to TRBD2 (7 bases). V gave up 5 bases and J gave up 4 bases, with 18 bases separating them. Germline loops: CDR1 DFQATT, CDR2 SNEGSKA (reference sequence). The CDR3 runs 14 residues.

The chain has TRBV14 and TRBJ2-1, with D uncertain. The CDR3 length is 15 residues. CDR1 is SGHDN and CDR2 is FVKESK in the germline V gene. With 3 bases removed from V and 6 bases from J, the gap between germline ends came to 15 bases. This chain's CDR3 is CASSQLNDGSNEQFF. The CDR3 DNA follows: TGTGCCAGCAGCCAGTTAAACGATGGTAGCAATGAGCAGTTCTTC.

This clonotype was seen more than once but under ten times. The gene calls are TRBV7-9 and TRBJ2-1, with 11 bases identical to TRBD2. V lost 2 bases and J lost 8; bases outside the gene matches: 8. The V gene's germline CDR1 is SEHNR and CDR2 FQNEAQ (reference sequence). This CDR3 spans 16 amino acids. CDR3 loop: CASSLNLAGGQDEQFF. In DNA, the CDR3 is TGTGCCAGCAGCTTAAACCTAGCGGGGGGCCAGGATGAGCAGTTCTTC.

The chain uses TRBV21-1 and TRBJ2-1; whether TRBD2, the table's D call, matches the DNA was not checked. TRBV21-1 is a documented pseudogene. CDR3 length: 12 amino acids. The CDR3 sequence: CASTLSGDEQFF. CDR3 coding DNA: TGTGCCAGCACCCTCTCCGGTGATGAGCAGTTCTTC.

This clonotype showed up just a few times. The CDR3 region is CAISESMVAVEKLFF. In nucleotides, the CDR3 is TGTGCCATCAGTGAGTCGATGGTGGCAGTAGAAAAACTGTTTTTT. V and J are TRBV10-3 and TRBJ1-4; D unclear. CDR1 and CDR2 (germline): ENHRY, SYGVKD. The V and J ends lost 0 bases and 8 bases respectively, with 13 bases between them. This CDR3 is built from 15 residues.